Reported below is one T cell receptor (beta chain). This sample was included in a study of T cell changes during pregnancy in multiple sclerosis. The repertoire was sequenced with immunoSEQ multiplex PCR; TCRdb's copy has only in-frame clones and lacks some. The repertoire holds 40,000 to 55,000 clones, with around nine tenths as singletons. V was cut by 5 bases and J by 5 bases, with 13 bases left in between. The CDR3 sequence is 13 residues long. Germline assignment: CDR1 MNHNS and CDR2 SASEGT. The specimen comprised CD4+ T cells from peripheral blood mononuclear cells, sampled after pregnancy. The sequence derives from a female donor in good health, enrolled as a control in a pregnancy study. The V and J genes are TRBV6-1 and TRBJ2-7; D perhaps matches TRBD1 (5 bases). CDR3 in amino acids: CASSTMTEDEQYF. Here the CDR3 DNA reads TGTGCCAGCAGTACGATGACAGAAGACGAGCAGTACTTC.